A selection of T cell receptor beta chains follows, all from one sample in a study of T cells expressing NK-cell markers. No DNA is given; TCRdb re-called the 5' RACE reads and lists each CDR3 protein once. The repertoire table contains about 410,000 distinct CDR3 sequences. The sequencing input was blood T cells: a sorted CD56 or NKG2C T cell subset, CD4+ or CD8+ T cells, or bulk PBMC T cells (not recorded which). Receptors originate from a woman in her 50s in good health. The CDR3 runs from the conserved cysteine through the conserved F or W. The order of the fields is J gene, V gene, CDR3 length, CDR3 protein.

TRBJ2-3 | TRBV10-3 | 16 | CAISEVGRADTDTQYF
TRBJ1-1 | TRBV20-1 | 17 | CSARDGQGAGRVTEAFF
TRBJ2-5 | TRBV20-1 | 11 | CSFSGQETQYF
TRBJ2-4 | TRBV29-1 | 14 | CSASGTGTKNIQYF
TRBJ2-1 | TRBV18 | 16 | CASSLQGGMAYNEQFF
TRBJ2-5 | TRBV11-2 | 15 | CASSLGDRGQETQYF
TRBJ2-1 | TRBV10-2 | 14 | CASSWGGQGGEQFF
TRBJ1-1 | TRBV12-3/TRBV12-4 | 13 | CASSPNRFAEAFF
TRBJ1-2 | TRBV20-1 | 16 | CSAREYTGTGNYGYTF
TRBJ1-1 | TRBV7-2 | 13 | CASSLLGRRAAFF
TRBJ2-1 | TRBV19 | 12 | CASSTLGDEQFF
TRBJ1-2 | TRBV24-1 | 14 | CATSGRRENYGYTF
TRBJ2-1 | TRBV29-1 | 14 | CSINLAGVGDEQFF
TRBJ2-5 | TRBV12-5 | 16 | CASGLASVREGETQYF
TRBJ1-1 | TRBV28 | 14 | CASRGGEMNTEAFF
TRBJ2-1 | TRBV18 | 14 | CASSPPDKTNEQFF
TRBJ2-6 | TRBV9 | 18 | CASSVEGGGSSGANVLTF
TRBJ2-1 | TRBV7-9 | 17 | CASSPLGGSSSYNEQFF
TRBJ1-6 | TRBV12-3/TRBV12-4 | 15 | CASSLSGTGYSPLHF
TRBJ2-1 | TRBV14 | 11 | CASSQGGRQFF
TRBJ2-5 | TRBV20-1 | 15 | CSASPRDYPEETQYF
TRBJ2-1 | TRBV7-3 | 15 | CASSPSGGSITEQFF
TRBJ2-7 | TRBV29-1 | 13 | CSALTSSSYEQYF
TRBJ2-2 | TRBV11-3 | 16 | CASSARGTANTGELFF
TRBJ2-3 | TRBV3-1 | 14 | CASSQIAGSDTQYF
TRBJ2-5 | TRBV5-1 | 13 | CASSPSISETQYF
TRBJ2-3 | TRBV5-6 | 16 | CASSYGLAASTDTQYF
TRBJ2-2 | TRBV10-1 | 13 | CASSEPVPGELFF
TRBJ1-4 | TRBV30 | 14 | CAWSGSGEEEKLFF
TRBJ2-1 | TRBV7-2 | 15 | CASSAGLAGGFEQFF
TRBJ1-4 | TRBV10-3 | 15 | CATSAGFGTNEKLFF
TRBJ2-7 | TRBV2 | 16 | CASSPRASGRNYEQYF
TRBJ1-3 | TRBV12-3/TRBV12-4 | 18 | CASSLGPGTGISGNTIYF
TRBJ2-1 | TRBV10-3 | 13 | CAITGTGGNEQFF
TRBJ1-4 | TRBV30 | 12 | CAWNRGNEKLFF
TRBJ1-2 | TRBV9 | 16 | CASSVGTGSFERGYTF
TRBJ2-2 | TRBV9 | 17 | CASSVHNGVGNTGELFF
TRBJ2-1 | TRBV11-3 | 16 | CASRGGSGSRYNEQFF
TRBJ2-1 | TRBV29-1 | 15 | CSVGLAGRTYNEQFF
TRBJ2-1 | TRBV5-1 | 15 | CASSERRPSYNEQFF
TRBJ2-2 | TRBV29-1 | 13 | CSVDAANTGELFF
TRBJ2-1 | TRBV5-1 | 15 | CASSLAASAYNEQFF
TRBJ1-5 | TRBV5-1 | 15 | CASRMGQGADQPQHF
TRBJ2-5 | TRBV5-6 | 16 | CASSFLGLAAQETQYF
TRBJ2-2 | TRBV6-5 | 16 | CASSYPAGRDTGELFF
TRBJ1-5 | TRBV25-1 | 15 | CASSEGQSSNQPQHF
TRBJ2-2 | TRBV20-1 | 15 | CSAPSGGGLTGELFF
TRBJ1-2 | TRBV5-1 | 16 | CASSFGLSTINYGYTF
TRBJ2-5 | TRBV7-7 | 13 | CASSGATQETQYF
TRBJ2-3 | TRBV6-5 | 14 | CASSSRYNTDTQYF
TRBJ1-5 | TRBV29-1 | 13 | CSTSQGNNQPQHF
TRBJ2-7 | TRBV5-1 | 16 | CASSSIRETGAREQYF
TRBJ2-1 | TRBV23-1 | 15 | CASSQRLPGRDEQFF